One sample yielded the 9 T cell receptor beta chains listed below, sequenced in a study of blood T cell repertoires in COVID-19. Using immunoSEQ multiplex PCR, the repertoire was profiled, and TCRdb retains in-frame clones only, with some absent. The sample records about 120,000 clones, 65% to 90% being singletons. Sequencing was performed on peripheral blood. Every receptor here comes from a man at least 80 years old with acute or convalescent COVID-19.

This clone was seen more than once but under ten times. The V call is TRBV2, the J call TRBJ2-7; 10 nucleotides line up with TRBD1. Germline V gene lookup returns CDR1 SNHLY and CDR2 FYNNEI. The CDR3 loop spans 14 amino acids. Losses at the gene ends were 8 bases for V and 6 bases for J; bases not matched to a gene: 10. CDR3 in amino acids: CASWEPGQGFEQYF. CDR3 DNA sequence: TGTGCCAGCTGGGAGCCGGGACAGGGGTTCGAGCAGTACTTC.

This rearrangement joins TRBV2 to TRBJ2-5; 10 nucleotides match TRBD2. CDR1 and CDR2 from the germline V gene are SNHLY and FYNNEI. V lost 3 bases to trimming and J lost 5 bases; unmatched junction nucleotides: 3. This CDR3 has 14 residues. The CDR3 here is CASSDSGGAETQYF. CDR3 in DNA: TGTGCCAGCAGTGACAGCGGGGGGGCGGAGACCCAGTACTTC.

This clone was seen a single time. V and J are TRBV9 and TRBJ2-2, with 7 bases aligning to TRBD1. V was clipped by 4 bases and J by 1 base; unmatched bases: 4. Germline CDR1 SGDLS, CDR2 YYNGEE. The CDR3 length is 15 residues. CDR3 nucleotide sequence: TGTGCCAGCAGCAGTGGGACAGTGAACACCGGGGAGCTGTTTTTT. Its protein product is CASSSGTVNTGELFF.

The chain carries TRBV12-3 or TRBV12-4 and TRBJ1-5; maybe TRBD1 (6 bases). The CDR3 consists of 13 residues. Trimming removed 6 bases from V and 4 bases from J, with 10 bases in between. CDR3 nucleotide sequence: TGTGCCAGCAGGCCTACAGGGAATCAGCCCCAGCATTTT. The encoded protein is CASRPTGNQPQHF.

This clone was observed at least ten times. This chain connects TRBV15 to TRBJ1-1; 9 bases line up with TRBD1. The V segment lost 0 bases and the J segment 3 bases; nucleotides outside the gene matches: 5. CDR1 and CDR2 from the germline V gene are LNHNV and YYDKDF (reference sequence). The CDR3 covers 16 residues. DNA of the CDR3: TGTGCCACCAGCAGAGAGAACAGGGGGCGGGACACTGAAGCTTTCTTT. Translation: CATSRENRGRDTEAFF. The variable domain in full, completed from reference TRBV15 and TRBJ1-1, reads DAMVIQNPRYQVTQFGKPVTLSCSQTLNHNVMYWYQQKSSQAPKLLFHYYDKDFNNEADTPDNFQSRRPNTSFCFLDIRSPGLGDTAMYLCATSRENRGRDTEAFFGQGTRLTVV.

This clone occurred once. The genes are TRBV7-2 and TRBJ2-5; 8 nucleotides match TRBD1. Germline V gives CDR1 SGHTA, CDR2 FQGNSA. Trimming cost V 4 bases and J 4 bases; bases outside gene matches: 8. The CDR3 runs 15 residues. Here the CDR3 DNA reads TGTGCCAGCAGCTCGTCGACAGGGGTAGGAGAGACCCAGTACTTC. Encoded protein: CASSSSTGVGETQYF.

DNA for the CDR3: TGTGCCATCAGTTCTATATACAGTAGCGACTATGGCTACACCTTC. Amino acid sequence: CAISSIYSSDYGYTF. The V call is TRBV10-3, the J call TRBJ1-2; D gene uncertain. CDR3 size: 15 residues. Germline loops: CDR1 ENHRY, CDR2 SYGVKD. The V end was cut by 5 bases, the J end by 3 bases, with 16 bases between.

This clone was seen just once. The chain has TRBV6-5 and TRBJ1-4; 8 bases are a match to TRBD1. Germline values: CDR1 MNHEY, CDR2 SVGAGI. The CDR3 length is 15 residues. V gave up 4 bases and J gave up 9 bases; unmatched junction bases: 10. DNA of the CDR3: TGTGCCAGCAGTTCCGGACAGGGTGGGATGAAAAAACTGTTTTTT. Its protein product is CASSSGQGGMKKLFF.

The genes are TRBV19 and TRBJ2-3; TRBD1 matches 7 bases. CDR1 is LNHDA and CDR2 is SQIVND in the germline V gene (reference sequence). This CDR3 is built from 13 residues. The junction had 4 bases not matched to a gene; V was cut back by 10 bases and J by 0 bases. This CDR3 reads CATTGQSTDTQYF. CDR3 nucleotides: TGTGCCACTACGGGACAGAGCACAGATACGCAGTATTTT.